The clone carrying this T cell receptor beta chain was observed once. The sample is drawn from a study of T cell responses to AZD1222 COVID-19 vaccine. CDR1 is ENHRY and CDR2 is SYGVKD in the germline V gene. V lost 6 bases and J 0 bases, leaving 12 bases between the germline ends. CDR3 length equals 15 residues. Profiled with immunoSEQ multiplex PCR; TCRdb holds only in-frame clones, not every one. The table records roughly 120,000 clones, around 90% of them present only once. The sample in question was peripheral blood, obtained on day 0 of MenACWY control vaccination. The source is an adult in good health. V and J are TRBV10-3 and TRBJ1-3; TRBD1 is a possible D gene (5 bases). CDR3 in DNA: TGTGCCATCAGCCAGACGCAGGGCTCTGGAAACACCATATATTTT. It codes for CAISQTQGSGNTIYF.